These 23 T cell receptor beta chains were sequenced from one sample in a study of cytomegalovirus exposure and HLA in healthy donors. Both 60 Vbeta primers and 13 Jbeta primers went into the PCR. The protocol was immunoSEQ multiplex PCR, while the TCRdb copy is restricted to in-frame clones and leaves out a portion. The table includes 200,000 to 250,000 clones, 60% to 85% detected once. Sequenced material: PBMCs. The receptors derive from a man aged 35-49 years in good health and CMV-seronegative.

The chain recombines TRBV5-1 with TRBJ2-7, with D possibly being TRBD1 (6 bases). Trimming stripped 6 bases from V and 5 bases from J, with 27 bases between. The CDR3 is 17 amino acids. Germline lookup yields CDR1 SGHRS and CDR2 YFSETQ. The DNA of the CDR3 is TGCGCCAGCAACCGAGGGGGAACAGGGCCCGACACGAACGAGCAGTACTTC. Protein sequence: CASNRGGTGPDTNEQYF.

The chain recombines TRBV4-1 with TRBJ1-1; possible D gene TRBD1, 6 bases. Germline CDR1 MGHRA, CDR2 YSYEKL. There are 15 residues in the CDR3. V was shortened by 4 bases and J by 2 bases, with 14 bases between the two germline ends. In DNA, the CDR3 is TGCGCCAGCAGCCCCCAGGCAGGGGCTAACACTGAAGCTTTCTTT. Translating gives CASSPQAGANTEAFF.

This sequence joins TRBV6-5 and TRBJ2-7, with D maybe TRBD1 (6 bases). V lost 8 bases and J 4 bases, leaving 18 bases between the germline ends. The CDR3 length is 14 residues. CDR1 and CDR2 (germline): MNHEY, SVGAGI. In DNA, the CDR3 is TGTGCCAGCCGTCTACAGGGTGCAGGGTACGAGCAGTACTTC. This gives the protein CASRLQGAGYEQYF.

The chain carries TRBV7-8 and TRBJ2-3, with TRBD1 matching 9 bases. This CDR3 has 17 amino acids. Trimming at V came to 3 bases and at J to 0 bases, leaving 7 bases not matched to a gene. Looked up from germline, CDR1 is SGHVS and CDR2 is FQNEAQ. CDR3: CASSLPRDRASTDTQYF. The CDR3 DNA reads as TGTGCCAGCAGCTTGCCCCGGGACAGGGCTAGCACAGATACGCAGTATTTT.

This chain connects TRBV29-1 to TRBJ2-7; 10 nucleotides align to TRBD1. V shed 2 bases, J shed 4 bases, and the junction held 2 bases outside the gene matches. Germline CDR1 and CDR2: SQVTM and ANQGSEA. The CDR3 consists of 13 residues. The DNA for the CDR3 is TGCAGCGTTGAATGGGGACAGGGGTACGAGCAGTACTTC. This sequence encodes CSVEWGQGYEQYF.

The chain combines TRBV7-9 with TRBJ1-3, with TRBD1 identical over 7 bases. J gave up 1 base and V 4 bases, and 1 base lay outside the gene matches. Germline loops: CDR1 SEHNR, CDR2 FQNEAQ (reference sequence). This CDR3 spans 14 amino acids. The CDR3 region has the DNA TGTGCCAGCAGCTACAGGGGTTCTGGAAACACCATATATTTT. It specifies CASSYRGSGNTIYF.

The chain employs TRBV2 and TRBJ1-2; 9 bases fit TRBD1. From germline, CDR1 is SNHLY and CDR2 FYNNEI. The CDR3 consists of 15 residues. Losses at the gene ends were 5 bases for V and 1 base for J; bases not matched to a gene: 5. CDR3 sequence reads: CASSLDRGLNYGYTF. CDR3 DNA sequence: TGTGCCAGCAGTTTGGACAGGGGACTTAACTATGGCTACACCTTC. Based on the CDR3 plus reference TRBV2 and TRBJ1-2, the full variable domain is EPEVTQTPSHQVTQMGQEVILRCVPISNHLYFYWYRQILGQKVEFLVSFYNNEISEKSEIFDDQFSVERPDGSNFTLKIRSTKLEDSAMYFCASSLDRGLNYGYTFGSGTRLTVV.

This clone was picked up one time. DNA of the CDR3: TGTGCCAGCAGCTCTAAAGGACAGGGAATTAATATGAACACTGAAGCTTTCTTT. Its protein is CASSSKGQGINMNTEAFF. The rearrangement links TRBV11-2 to TRBJ1-1, with 8 bases aligning to TRBD1. J was trimmed by 0 bases and V by 4 bases; bases with no gene match: 13. Germline V lookup: CDR1 SGHAT, CDR2 FQNNGV. This CDR3 contains 18 residues.

In DNA, the CDR3 is TGTGCCAGTAGTATTCGGACTAGCGGGGCCAATGAGCAGTTCTTC. Translation: CASSIRTSGANEQFF. The gene calls are TRBV19 and TRBJ2-1; TRBD2 matches 12 bases. CDR1 is LNHDA and CDR2 is SQIVND in the germline V gene (reference sequence). V lost 3 bases to trimming and J lost 6 bases; unmatched junction nucleotides: 3. The CDR3 is made up of 15 amino acids.

The chain couples TRBV7-9 to TRBJ1-1; TRBD1 aligns across 7 bases. Trimming took 3 bases from V and 11 from J; bases not matched to a gene: 6. The CDR3 sequence is 12 residues long. The germline gives CDR1 SEHNR, CDR2 FQNEAQ (reference sequence). DNA of the CDR3: TGTGCCAGCAGCTTCAGGGGGGAAGCGGCTTTCTTT. Translation gives CASSFRGEAAFF.

The chain has TRBV30 and TRBJ2-5; TRBD2 might be the D (5 bases). V dropped 4 bases and J dropped 5 bases, with 17 bases sitting between them. The CDR3 runs to 14 residues. Looked up from germline, CDR1 is GTSNPN and CDR2 is SVGIG (reference sequence). CDR3 loop: CAWTPVGVGETQYF. The CDR3 nucleotides read TGTGCCTGGACACCCGTGGGAGTAGGGGAGACCCAGTACTTC.

This chain joins TRBV9 and TRBJ1-4; perhaps TRBD1 as D (5 bases). Germline assignment: CDR1 SGDLS and CDR2 YYNGEE. This CDR3 is built from 15 residues. The ends were cut back, 0 bases at V and 8 bases at J, with 14 bases in the middle. The CDR3 DNA sequence: TGTGCCAGCAGCGTAGCCGGAGGGGCCCCGGAAAAACTGTTTTTT. Translating it yields CASSVAGGAPEKLFF.

This sequence joins TRBV14 and TRBJ1-2; a possible D gene is TRBD1 (6 bases). The V and J ends lost 4 bases and 5 bases respectively, with 14 bases between them. CDR1 is SGHDN and CDR2 is FVKESK in the germline V gene. The length of the CDR3 is 14 residues. In nucleotides, the CDR3 is TGTGCCAGCAGCCCTAGGGGGTCCTCATATGGCTACACCTTC. Translating it yields CASSPRGSSYGYTF.

This clone appeared once. The chain carries TRBV2 and TRBJ2-7; 8 positions match TRBD1. Germline CDR1 is SNHLY and CDR2 is FYNNEI. The CDR3 is 18 amino acids. The junction had 18 bases not matched to a gene; V was cut back by 7 bases and J by 1 base. CDR3 sequence: CASMGVGTGFFFSYEQYF. CDR3 in DNA: TGTGCCAGCATGGGTGTTGGGACAGGTTTCTTTTTTTCCTACGAGCAGTACTTC.

The chain joins TRBV5-6 to TRBJ2-7; the match to TRBD2 covers 15 bases. Germline assignment: CDR1 SGHDT and CDR2 YYEEEE. J lost 2 bases, V lost 5 bases, and 5 bases had no gene match. The CDR3 sequence is 16 residues long. The CDR3 loop reads CASRRWTSGGAYEQYF. CDR3 nucleotide sequence: TGTGCCAGCAGACGGTGGACTAGCGGGGGGGCCTACGAGCAGTACTTC.

The chain couples TRBV4-1 to TRBJ2-5; D may be TRBD1 (5 bases). The germline V and J ends were trimmed by 4 bases and 2 bases, with 14 bases remaining between them. The length of the CDR3 is 15 residues. The germline gives CDR1 MGHRA, CDR2 YSYEKL. CDR3 sequence: CASSRLGLTQETQYF. The CDR3 region has the DNA TGCGCCAGCAGCCGACTGGGGCTGACTCAAGAGACCCAGTACTTC.

The chain carries TRBV29-1 and TRBJ2-7, with 7 bases that match TRBD2. V shed 5 bases, J shed 6 bases, and the junction held 19 bases outside the gene matches. This CDR3 spans 16 amino acids. Looked up from germline, CDR1 is SQVTM and CDR2 is ANQGSEA. Written as DNA, the CDR3 is TGCAGCGTTCTTGGCGGGAGAGGTGAAGGGGCCTTCGAGCAGTACTTC. Translating gives CSVLGGRGEGAFEQYF.

This clone was seen more than once but under ten times. The gene calls are TRBV4-1 and TRBJ1-4; D remains unclear. The CDR3 has 13 residues. V was pared by 5 bases and J by 7 bases, with 11 bases between. In germline, CDR1 is MGHRA, CDR2 YSYEKL. The CDR3 DNA reads TGCGCCAGCAGCGACATCGGGAGTGAAAAACTGTTTTTT. As protein: CASSDIGSEKLFF.

The chain couples TRBV5-5 to TRBJ2-1; 7 nucleotides agree with TRBD1. From germline, CDR1 is SGHKS and CDR2 YYEKEE (reference sequence). With 2 bases clipped from V and 7 bases from J, the junction kept 6 bases outside the gene matches. The CDR3 length is 14 residues. The CDR3 loop reads CASSFGTAQNEQFF. The CDR3 coding sequence is TGTGCCAGCAGCTTTGGGACAGCCCAAAATGAGCAGTTCTTC.

This clone was recorded once. The chain recombines TRBV19 with TRBJ1-1; the match to TRBD1 covers 7 bases. Germline CDR1 reads LNHDA; CDR2 reads SQIVND (reference sequence). The CDR3 loop spans 15 amino acids. V gave up 6 bases and J gave up 3 bases; unmatched junction bases: 10. CDR3 protein: CASRTDRVGDTEAFF. CDR3 nucleotide sequence: TGTGCCAGTAGAACCGACAGGGTAGGGGACACTGAAGCTTTCTTT.

The chain uses TRBV27 and TRBJ1-6; 8 bases match TRBD1. CDR3 size: 15 residues. V dropped 4 bases and J dropped 10; count of bases not matched to a gene: 9. Germline V gene lookup returns CDR1 MNHEY and CDR2 SMNVEV (reference sequence). CDR3 nucleotides: TGTGCCAGCAGTTCAAACTACAGGGGGGACTCACCCCTCCACTTT. As protein: CASSSNYRGDSPLHF.

This clone has a single count. This chain connects TRBV7-9 to TRBJ2-7; TRBD1 aligns across 11 bases. Germline V gives CDR1 SEHNR, CDR2 FQNEAQ (reference sequence). J was trimmed by 3 bases and V by 3 bases; bases with no gene match: 13. This CDR3 has 18 residues. Here the CDR3 DNA reads TGTGCCAGCAGCTTTAGGGGCACAGGGACAGGGGGAAACTACGAGCAGTACTTC. Its protein product is CASSFRGTGTGGNYEQYF.

The DNA for the CDR3 is TGTGCCAGCAGCTTAGGTAGTTCCCCAGATACGCAGTATTTT. Its protein is CASSLGSSPDTQYF. This sequence joins TRBV7-2 and TRBJ2-3; D remains unclear. This CDR3 is 14 amino acids long. V was pared by 1 base and J by 4 bases, with 9 bases between. The V gene's germline CDR1 is SGHTA and CDR2 FQGNSA.